The 31 T cell receptor beta chains in this list originate from one sample, sequenced in a study of T cells in Graves' hyperthyroidism and ophthalmopathy. Amplified TCR beta CDR3 regions came from RNA transcripts. Primed by the HTBI set, a first-round RT-PCR was run on the TCR CDR3. Each CDR3 protein is one row after TCRdb ran MiXCR on the multiplex PCR reads. The sample includes about 500,000 distinct CDR3 sequences, roughly 17% of them seen just once. The sample taken for sequencing was blood. The receptors shown here come from a woman in her late teens or twenties with Graves' hyperthyroidism.

This clonotype appeared many times. This CDR3 reads CASIPAGRENEQFF. CDR3 nucleotides: TGTGCCAGCATTCCAGCGGGAAGGGAAAATGAGCAGTTCTTC. The chain carries TRBV28 and TRBJ2-1; 7 positions match TRBD2. CDR3 size: 14 residues. Germline V gene data show CDR1 as MDHEN and CDR2 as SYDVKM. V gave up 7 bases and J gave up 7 bases; unmatched junction bases: 10.

The sample holds many counts of this clonotype. The V gene is TRBV6-2 or TRBV6-3, the J gene TRBJ2-7, with D possibly called TRBD1 or TRBD2 (6 bases each). V was pared by 8 bases and J by 3 bases, with 17 bases between. Germline V lookup: CDR1 MNHEY, CDR2 SVGEGT. The CDR3 is made up of 14 amino acids. CDR3 sequence: CASAKGGLVYEQYF. CDR3 DNA: TGTGCCAGCGCCAAGGGGGGACTCGTCTACGAGCAGTACTTC.

Turning to this clonotype: The junction departs from the called germline gene at one end, perhaps through a read error. The J gene is TRBJ2-3, the V gene TRBV28; perhaps TRBD2 as D (6 bases). This CDR3 contains 14 residues. Germline CDR1 and CDR2: MDHEN and SYDVKM. CDR3: CVSSLGGRSDTQYF. The CDR3 DNA follows: TGTGTCAGCAGTTTGGGTGGGAGGTCAGATACGCAGTATTTT.

This clonotype was counted ten times or more. The rearrangement uses TRBV28 and TRBJ2-1; D not resolved. Deletions cut 5 bases from V and 8 bases from J, with 19 bases between. CDR3 length equals 15 residues. Germline loops: CDR1 MDHEN, CDR2 SYDVKM. The CDR3 sequence is CASSHRSRTQDEQFF. CDR3 bases: TGTGCCAGCAGTCACCGTTCGCGCACACAAGATGAGCAGTTCTTC.

This clonotype has at least ten counts. The chain combines TRBV29-1 with TRBJ2-7, with 7 bases aligning to TRBD1. Trimming at V came to 7 bases and at J to 6 bases, leaving 15 bases not matched to a gene. Germline-derived CDR1 and CDR2 are SQVTM and ANQGSEA. CDR3 length equals 14 residues. The CDR3 protein is CSAIRDSLGGEQYF. DNA of the CDR3: TGCAGCGCTATTCGGGACAGTCTCGGAGGCGAGCAGTACTTC.

V and J are TRBV18 and TRBJ1-1; no definite D call. Trimming pared 5 bases from V and 3 bases from J, leaving 19 bases between. Germline CDR1 is KGHSH and CDR2 is LQKENI. The CDR3 sequence is 16 residues long. Here the CDR3 reads CASSVLSRTMDTEAFF. CDR3 in DNA: TGTGCCAGCTCAGTCCTTTCTAGGACTATGGACACTGAAGCTTTCTTT.

This clonotype occurred a few times. The V and J genes are TRBV7-9 and TRBJ2-7; D unresolved. CDR3 length: 12 amino acids. Germline CDR1 reads SEHNR; CDR2 reads FQNEAQ (reference sequence). V was clipped by 5 bases and J by 7 bases, with 12 bases between them. In DNA, the CDR3 is TGTGCCAGCAGCCCCGACCGTCCGGAGCAGTACTTC. Protein: CASSPDRPEQYF.

V usage is TRBV7-2 and J usage is TRBJ2-3, with TRBD2 as a possible D gene (6 bases). Trimming removed 0 bases at V and 2 bases at J, with 18 bases between. This CDR3 spans 18 amino acids. CDR1 is SGHTA and CDR2 is FQGNSA in the germline V gene. CDR3 nucleotides: TGTGCCAGCAGCTTAGCGCGAGGCGGGGTTAATCCCACAGATACGCAGTATTTT. This translates into CASSLARGGVNPTDTQYF. The entire variable domain, with the rest obtained from reference TRBV7-2 and TRBJ2-3, is as follows: GAGVSQSPSNKVTEKGKDVELRCDPISGHTALYWYRQSLGQGLEFLIYFQGNSAPDKSGLPSDRFSAERTGGSVSTLTIQRTQQEDSAVYLCASSLARGGVNPTDTQYFGPGTRLTVL.

This clonotype was detected only a few times. The chain combines TRBV10-3 with TRBJ2-7; TRBD2 matches 9 bases. Trimming cost V 5 bases and J 7 bases; bases outside gene matches: 12. The CDR3 sequence is 15 residues long. Per the germline V gene, CDR1 is ENHRY and CDR2 is SYGVKD. CDR3 region: CAISTNSGSEGEQYF. DNA of the CDR3: TGTGCCATCAGTACTAATAGCGGGAGCGAGGGGGAGCAGTACTTC.

The chain uses TRBV28 and TRBJ2-2, with D uncertain. V was cut by 6 bases and J by 13 bases, with 18 bases left in between. The CDR3 length is 13 residues. Per germline, CDR1 MDHEN and CDR2 SYDVKM. CDR3 amino acids: CASSLLLLSGLFF. Here the CDR3 DNA reads TGTGCCAGCAGCCTTCTCCTTCTTTCGGGGCTGTTTTTT.

Many counts were recorded for this clonotype. The chain carries TRBV3-1 and TRBJ1-2; no firm D call. Trimming cost V 2 bases and J 6 bases, with 7 bases left between them. This CDR3 has 12 residues. The germline V gene has CDR1 LGHDT and CDR2 YNNKEL (reference sequence). CDR3 coding DNA: TGTGCCAGCAGCCAAAGCTTTGATGGCTACACCTTC. Its translation: CASSQSFDGYTF.

This clonotype turned up a few times. The genes are TRBV7-9 and TRBJ2-1, with D possibly TRBD1 on 5 matching bases. With 1 base removed from V and 10 bases from J, the gap between germline ends came to 8 bases. Per germline, CDR1 SEHNR and CDR2 FQNEAQ (reference sequence). The CDR3 loop spans 12 amino acids. CDR3 nucleotides: TGTGCCAGCAGCTTAGAGGGGCTGGAGCAGTTCTTC. Encoded protein: CASSLEGLEQFF. The full variable domain, with the rest looked up from reference TRBV7-9 and TRBJ2-1, is DTGVSQNPRHKITKRGQNVTFRCDPISEHNRLYWYRQTLGQGPEFLTYFQNEAQLEKSRLLSDRFSAERPKGSFSTLEIQRTEQGDSAMYLCASSLEGLEQFFGPGTRLTVL.

The chain joins TRBV20-1 to TRBJ2-1; TRBD2 matches at 11 bases. Germline values: CDR1 DFQATT, CDR2 SNEGSKA (reference sequence). The CDR3 extends over 16 amino acids. The V and J ends lost 1 base and 1 base, in that order; junction bases with no gene match: 3. CDR3 protein: CSARGLAGRSYNEQFF. In nucleotides, the CDR3 is TGCAGTGCTAGAGGACTAGCGGGGCGATCCTACAATGAGCAGTTCTTC.

This clonotype was detected ten times or more. This rearrangement joins TRBV20-1 to TRBJ2-2, with D possibly being TRBD1 (6 bases). CDR1 and CDR2 (germline): DFQATT, SNEGSKA (reference sequence). This CDR3 has 16 residues. V was clipped by 6 bases and J by 2 bases, with 19 bases between them. The CDR3 DNA sequence: TGCAGTGCCATGACCCGACAGGCCGCAAACACCGGGGAGCTGTTTTTT. Its translation is CSAMTRQAANTGELFF.

This clonotype was seen only a few times. The rearrangement links TRBV20-1 to TRBJ2-1, with TRBD2 matching 7 bases. Germline V lookup: CDR1 DFQATT, CDR2 SNEGSKA (reference sequence). The CDR3 has 16 amino acids. The V gene end was trimmed by 2 bases and the J gene end by 2 bases; junction bases not matched to a gene: 9. The CDR3 loop is CSARSKGLAAYNEQFF. CDR3 coding DNA: TGCAGTGCTAGAAGTAAGGGTCTAGCGGCCTACAATGAGCAGTTCTTC.

CDR3 nucleotides: TGTGCCAGCAGTCCCCACTCCTGGGTCTATGGCTACACCTTC. It translates to CASSPHSWVYGYTF. The rearrangement links TRBV6-1 to TRBJ1-2; no clear D. V lost 5 bases and J lost 4, with 14 bases in between. Germline CDR1 and CDR2: MNHNS and SASEGT. This CDR3 has 14 amino acids.

This clonotype was counted at least ten times. The genes are TRBV20-1 and TRBJ2-7; 9 nucleotides line up with TRBD2. Germline assignment: CDR1 DFQATT and CDR2 SNEGSKA (reference sequence). V gave up 6 bases and J gave up 5 bases; unmatched junction bases: 8. The CDR3 length is 13 residues. The CDR3 DNA follows: TGCAGTGCCCAGCAGCGGGAGGCTAACGAGCAGTACTTC. It yields the protein CSAQQREANEQYF.

This clonotype showed up just a few times. The chain combines TRBV20-1 with TRBJ2-2, with a weak D call TRBD1 (6 bases). Trimming cost V 2 bases and J 6 bases, with 19 bases left between them. The CDR3 spans 16 residues. Germline loops: CDR1 DFQATT, CDR2 SNEGSKA (reference sequence). In DNA form, the CDR3 reads TGCAGTGCTAGAATCCCGGGACAAGGAGTCGCCGGGGAGCTGTTTTTT. Its protein product is CSARIPGQGVAGELFF.

The genes are TRBV18 and TRBJ1-6; D is ambiguous. CDR1 and CDR2 from the germline V gene are KGHSH and LQKENI. CDR3 length: 15 amino acids. V shed 3 bases and J shed 0 bases, with 6 bases lying between them. In DNA form, the CDR3 reads TGTGCCAGCTCACCGCTGGGCTCCTATAATTCACCCCTCCACTTT. Translation gives CASSPLGSYNSPLHF.

There are many counts of this clonotype. The rearrangement uses TRBV6-5 and TRBJ2-5, with TRBD1 matching 7 bases. V dropped 2 bases and J dropped 2; count of bases not matched to a gene: 8. CDR3 length: 16 amino acids. Germline V gives CDR1 MNHEY, CDR2 SVGAGI. CDR3 sequence (DNA): TGTGCCAGCAGTTACAACACAGGGGTGAGACAAGAGACCCAGTACTTC. This sequence encodes CASSYNTGVRQETQYF.

At least ten counts were recorded for this clonotype. The chain has TRBV11-3 and TRBJ2-3, with 8 bases matching TRBD1. The CDR3 length is 17 residues. Germline V gene lookup returns CDR1 SGHNT and CDR2 YENEEA. The J segment lost 3 bases and the V segment lost 1 base, leaving 9 bases of the junction unmatched. CDR3 protein: CASSLGPGQGGTDTQYF. CDR3 nucleotide sequence: TGTGCCAGCAGCTTAGGTCCCGGACAGGGAGGAACAGATACGCAGTATTTT.

This clonotype has ten or more counts. V and J are TRBV7-9 and TRBJ1-2; D is perhaps TRBD1 (5 bases). Trimming took 1 base from V and 4 from J, leaving 10 bases between them. From germline, CDR1 is SEHNR and CDR2 FQNEAQ (reference sequence). The CDR3 is made up of 14 amino acids. CDR3 amino acids: CASSLVREGYGYTF. The CDR3 nucleotides are TGTGCCAGCAGCTTAGTCAGGGAGGGCTATGGCTACACCTTC.

The rearrangement joins TRBV5-4 to TRBJ1-1; 7 bases are shared with TRBD1. V gave up 4 bases and J gave up 4 bases; unmatched junction bases: 7. This CDR3 comprises 14 residues. CDR1 is SGHNT, CDR2 YYREEE, per germline (reference sequence). The CDR3 loop is CASSGDSLITEAFF. The DNA of the CDR3 is TGTGCCAGCAGCGGGGACAGCCTAATCACTGAAGCTTTCTTT.

This clonotype turned up a few times. The V call is TRBV29-1, the J call TRBJ1-4; D is uncertain. Trimming removed 2 bases from V and 8 bases from J, with 12 bases in between. CDR1 SQVTM and CDR2 ANQGSEA come from the germline V gene. The CDR3 runs 13 residues. The CDR3 coding sequence is TGCAGCGTTGAAATCGGGGTGGAGGAAAAACTGTTTTTT. Translating it yields CSVEIGVEEKLFF. Full variable domain (remainder filled in from reference TRBV29-1 and TRBJ1-4): SAVISQKPSRDICQRGTSLTIQCQVDSQVTMMFWYRQQPGQSLTLIATANQGSEATYESGFVIDKFPISRPNLTFSTLTVSNMSPEDSSIYLCSVEIGVEEKLFFGSGTQLSVL.

This clonotype was seen at least ten times. The chain couples TRBV28 to TRBJ1-5; maybe TRBD1 (5 bases). V was cut by 5 bases and J by 0 bases, with 20 bases left in between. Germline V gene data show CDR1 as MDHEN and CDR2 as SYDVKM. The CDR3 extends over 18 amino acids. The CDR3 region has the DNA TGTGCCAGCAGTCATCGGGACGGAAGATTTAATAGCAATCAGCCCCAGCATTTT. The encoded protein is CASSHRDGRFNSNQPQHF.

This clonotype was observed many times. The chain joins TRBV5-1 to TRBJ2-7; 7 nucleotides line up with TRBD1. CDR1 SGHRS and CDR2 YFSETQ come from the germline V gene. J was trimmed by 0 bases and V by 1 base; bases with no gene match: 4. This CDR3 has 15 amino acids. CDR3 protein: CASSLSRDSSYEQYF. The CDR3 DNA reads TGCGCCAGCAGCTTGTCCCGGGACAGCTCCTACGAGCAGTACTTC.

This clonotype appeared a single time. The junction differs from germline at one of its ends, possibly a read error. CDR3 DNA sequence: TGCAGCGCTGAAGAAGCGGGGGCCTACGAGCAGTACTTC. Its translation is CSAEEAGAYEQYF. V and J are TRBV29-1 and TRBJ2-7, with 8 bases matching TRBD2. Germline V gives CDR1 SQVTM, CDR2 ANQGSEA. The CDR3 is 13 residues long.

The table lists this clonotype with a few counts. The chain is built from TRBV28 and TRBJ2-7; 9 bases agree with TRBD2. V dropped 7 bases and J dropped 6; count of bases not matched to a gene: 7. This CDR3 has 13 amino acids. The germline V gene encodes CDR1 MDHEN and CDR2 SYDVKM. This CDR3 reads CASTPSGRSEQYF. The CDR3 DNA reads TGTGCCAGCACCCCCAGCGGGAGGTCCGAGCAGTACTTC.

This clonotype was observed at least ten times. The rearrangement uses TRBV20-1 and TRBJ1-1; D gene uncertain. Germline CDR1 and CDR2: DFQATT and SNEGSKA (reference sequence). The CDR3 loop spans 13 amino acids. Trimming left V 3 bases short and J 3 bases short, with 11 bases between. The CDR3 DNA follows: TGCAGTGCTAGGGAGGGCGAGGACACTGAAGCTTTCTTT. It translates to CSAREGEDTEAFF.

The rearrangement links TRBV7-8 to TRBJ2-4, with D perhaps matching TRBD1 (6 bases). V gave up 3 bases and J gave up 0 bases, with 21 bases separating them. The germline CDR1 and CDR2 sequences are SGHVS and FQNEAQ. The CDR3 spans 19 residues. Here the CDR3 DNA reads TGTGCCAGCAGCTTTTTAGGGGGTAGAGAGGTAGTAGCCAAAAACATTCAGTACTTC. Translation: CASSFLGGREVVAKNIQYF.

The sample holds many counts of this clonotype. The chain employs TRBV25-1 and TRBJ2-7, with TRBD1 identical over 10 bases. The J segment lost 3 bases and the V segment lost 1 base, leaving 24 bases of the junction unmatched. CDR1 is MGHDK, CDR2 SYGVNS, per germline. The CDR3 is 22 residues long. In DNA form, the CDR3 reads TGTGCCAGCAGTGAATCCCAGGTTGCCGGGACAGGGGCAGGGCCGAGGCTCTACGAGCAGTACTTC. As protein: CASSESQVAGTGAGPRLYEQYF.